Listed here are 22 T cell receptor beta chains from one sample, sequenced in a study of blood T cell repertoires in COVID-19. Clones were read by immunoSEQ multiplex PCR, and TCRdb kept only the in-frame ones, dropping some. The profile shows tens of thousands of clones, 82% of them singletons. The source material was peripheral blood. The receptor set was obtained from a woman aged 55-69 years with acute or convalescent COVID-19.

V is TRBV5-4 and J is TRBJ1-2, with a tentative D call TRBD1 (6 bases). Between the trimmed V and J ends, which lost 5 bases and 3 bases, there was a span of 17 bases. Germline assignment: CDR1 SGHNT and CDR2 YYREEE (reference sequence). The CDR3 loop spans 15 amino acids. The CDR3 region is CASRLGGPSHYGYTF. The CDR3 bases are TGTGCCAGCAGGCTCGGGGGGCCCTCCCACTATGGCTACACCTTC.

The chain carries TRBV6-1 and TRBJ1-5; no definite D call. The germline gives CDR1 MNHNS, CDR2 SASEGT. V was trimmed by 0 bases and J by 1 base, leaving 16 bases between them. The CDR3 loop spans 18 amino acids. The CDR3, as DNA: TGTGCCAGCAGTGAAGCGGGCTTGGGTCAGTCCAGCAATCAGCCCCAGCATTTT. This encodes CASSEAGLGQSSNQPQHF.

The rearrangement uses TRBV9 and TRBJ2-2, with 11 bases identical to TRBD1. J was trimmed by 6 bases and V by 3 bases; bases with no gene match: 1. The germline V gene encodes CDR1 SGDLS and CDR2 YYNGEE. The CDR3 length is 14 residues. CDR3 protein: CASSGTGGSGELFF. The CDR3 coding sequence is TGTGCCAGCAGCGGGACAGGGGGCTCCGGGGAGCTGTTTTTT.

This rearrangement joins TRBV5-6 to TRBJ2-1; possible D gene TRBD1, 7 bases. The length of the CDR3 is 17 residues. V gave up 1 base and J gave up 4 bases, with 18 bases separating them. The germline CDR1 and CDR2 sequences are SGHDT and YYEEEE. Written as DNA, the CDR3 is TGTGCCAGCAGCTTGTGGTTCGGCAGGGGGAGGTACAATGAGCAGTTCTTC. It encodes CASSLWFGRGRYNEQFF. Using reference TRBV5-6 and TRBJ2-1 for the parts outside the CDR3, the full variable domain is DAGVTQSPTHLIKTRGQQVTLRCSPKSGHDTVSWYQQALGQGPQFIFQYYEEEERQRGNFPDRFSGHQFPNYSSELNVNALLLGDSALYLCASSLWFGRGRYNEQFFGPGTRLTVL.

The V call is TRBV27, the J call TRBJ1-5, with TRBD1 matching over 7 bases. Germline V CDR1 and CDR2: MNHEY, SMNVEV (reference sequence). CDR3 length equals 18 residues. V gave up 5 bases and J gave up 0 bases; unmatched junction bases: 13. The CDR3 is CASSPWGTAKGSNQPQHF. In DNA, the CDR3 is TGTGCCAGCAGTCCTTGGGGGACAGCTAAGGGTAGCAATCAGCCCCAGCATTTT.

This clone showed up just once. The gene calls are TRBV6-2 or TRBV6-3 and TRBJ1-1; possibly TRBD1 for D (6 bases). The CDR3 sequence is 15 residues long. The germline V gene encodes CDR1 MNHEY and CDR2 SVGEGT. Between the trimmed V and J ends, which lost 5 bases and 7 bases, there was a span of 20 bases. The CDR3 sequence is CASSDTGRGVGEAFF. In DNA, the CDR3 is TGTGCCAGCAGTGATACAGGGAGGGGGGTCGGTGAAGCTTTCTTT.

In nucleotides, the CDR3 is TGTGCCAGCAGCTTAGGAGTACAGGGGGAGGAAAAACTGTTTTTT. Translating gives CASSLGVQGEEKLFF. The chain has TRBV7-2 and TRBJ1-4; 8 nucleotides align to TRBD1. The V gene's germline CDR1 is SGHTA and CDR2 FQGNSA. With 1 base clipped from V and 8 bases from J, the junction kept 6 bases outside the gene matches. The CDR3 has 15 amino acids.

DNA for the CDR3: TGTGCCAGCAGCCAAGGATCCCGGGGGGTCTACGAGCAGTACTTC. Amino acid sequence: CASSQGSRGVYEQYF. The chain links TRBV3-1 (or the pseudogene TRBV3-2) to TRBJ2-7; 7 bases match TRBD2. Germline V gene lookup returns CDR1 LGHDT and CDR2 YNNKEL (reference sequence). V dropped 1 base and J dropped 3; count of bases not matched to a gene: 6. The CDR3 runs to 15 residues.

This sequence joins TRBV6-5 and TRBJ1-4; D is undetermined. The CDR3 length is 14 residues. Germline lookup yields CDR1 MNHEY and CDR2 SVGAGI. Trimming pared 6 bases from V and 0 bases from J, leaving 8 bases between. The CDR3 DNA reads as TGTGCCAGCAGCCAGAGGGCAACTAATGAAAAACTGTTTTTT. Encoded protein: CASSQRATNEKLFF.

This clone was counted a few times. The chain is built from TRBV19 and TRBJ1-5, with no clear D. Germline CDR1 is LNHDA and CDR2 is SQIVND (reference sequence). The V gene lost 3 bases and the J gene lost 2 bases, with 5 bases spanning the gap. The CDR3 extends over 13 amino acids. Here the CDR3 DNA reads TGTGCCAGTAGTATGCCGGGCAATCAGCCCCAGCATTTT. Its protein product is CASSMPGNQPQHF.

The genes are TRBV28 and TRBJ1-3; TRBD1 might be the D (6 bases). V gave up 3 bases and J gave up 6 bases, with 15 bases separating them. The germline gives CDR1 MDHEN, CDR2 SYDVKM. This CDR3 contains 15 residues. The CDR3 region has the DNA TGTGCCAGCAGTTTGGCCTTTACAGGGCAAAACACCATATATTTT. As protein: CASSLAFTGQNTIYF.

The rearrangement uses TRBV6-6 and TRBJ2-7; possible D gene TRBD1, 6 bases. V lost 7 bases and J 1 base, leaving 11 bases between the germline ends. Germline V gene data show CDR1 as MNHNY and CDR2 as SVGAGI (reference sequence). The CDR3 has 13 residues. The CDR3 region is CASNKQGSYEQYF. The CDR3 coding sequence is TGTGCCAGCAACAAACAGGGTTCCTACGAGCAGTACTTC.

The chain couples TRBV5-6 to TRBJ2-7; TRBD1 might be the D (6 bases). V was cut by 3 bases and J by 2 bases, with 9 bases left in between. Germline loops: CDR1 SGHDT, CDR2 YYEEEE. CDR3 length: 13 amino acids. Here the CDR3 DNA reads TGTGCCAGCAGCTCTTCAGGGGCCTACGAGCAGTACTTC. Its protein is CASSSSGAYEQYF.

The chain uses TRBV2 and TRBJ1-6; TRBD1 matches at 8 bases. The CDR3 extends over 13 amino acids. The V gene end was trimmed by 7 bases and the J gene end by 8 bases; junction bases not matched to a gene: 4. Germline V gives CDR1 SNHLY, CDR2 FYNNEI. The CDR3 here is CASTGQGDSPLHF. The CDR3 region has the DNA TGTGCCAGCACTGGACAGGGTGATTCACCCCTCCACTTT.

The chain has TRBV4-1 and TRBJ1-1, with 8 bases identical to TRBD1. The CDR3 length is 16 residues. The junction had 11 bases not matched to a gene; V was cut back by 6 bases and J by 2 bases. Germline-derived CDR1 and CDR2 are MGHRA and YSYEKL. This CDR3 is CASSRRGTGVNTEAFF. CDR3 bases: TGCGCCAGCAGTCGCCGCGGGACAGGCGTTAACACTGAAGCTTTCTTT.

This clone has more than one count but fewer than ten. The genes are TRBV4-1 and TRBJ2-1, with TRBD2 matching 7 bases. This CDR3 is built from 18 residues. Germline V gene data show CDR1 as MGHRA and CDR2 as YSYEKL. Germline trimming cut 0 bases from V and 6 bases from J; bases unmatched to any gene: 14. The CDR3 bases are TGCGCCAGCAGCCAAGAGGGTCTGGGCGGGAGACGGGGCAATGAGCAGTTCTTC. This sequence encodes CASSQEGLGGRRGNEQFF.

This clone was seen only once. The chain recombines TRBV5-4 with TRBJ2-1; 7 positions agree with TRBD1. The CDR3 length is 15 residues. J lost 5 bases, V lost 2 bases, and 7 bases had no gene match. CDR1 and CDR2 from the germline V gene are SGHNT and YYREEE (reference sequence). CDR3 protein: CASSLTGTDDNEQFF. The CDR3 nucleotides are TGTGCCAGCAGCTTAACCGGGACAGACGACAATGAGCAGTTCTTC. The whole variable domain, filled in from reference TRBV5-4 and TRBJ2-1, reads ETGVTQSPTHLIKTRGQQVTLRCSSQSGHNTVSWYQQALGQGPQFIFQYYREEENGRGNFPPRFSGLQFPNYSSELNVNALELDDSALYLCASSLTGTDDNEQFFGPGTRLTVL.

The V call is TRBV11-3, the J call TRBJ2-1; TRBD1 might be the D (6 bases). Germline lookup yields CDR1 SGHNT and CDR2 YENEEA. CDR3 length equals 13 residues. V was shortened by 3 bases and J by 6 bases, with 9 bases between the two germline ends. The chain's CDR3 is CASSFNRVNEQFF. CDR3 in DNA: TGTGCCAGCAGCTTTAACAGGGTCAATGAGCAGTTCTTC.

CDR3 sequence: CASSRRTGLLEKLFF. CDR3 bases: TGTGCCAGCAGCAGGAGAACGGGACTTCTCGAAAAACTGTTTTTT. The rearrangement joins TRBV5-6 to TRBJ1-4, with D perhaps TRBD1 (5 bases). The V end was cut by 4 bases, the J end by 8 bases, with 18 bases between. The CDR3 is 15 residues long. The V gene's germline CDR1 is SGHDT and CDR2 YYEEEE.

The genes are TRBV27 and TRBJ2-1; D unclear. The length of the CDR3 is 13 residues. V was shortened by 3 bases and J by 6 bases, with 9 bases between the two germline ends. CDR1 is MNHEY, CDR2 SMNVEV, per germline (reference sequence). The CDR3 sequence: CASSFRQVNEQFF. CDR3 nucleotide sequence: TGTGCCAGCAGTTTTCGACAAGTCAATGAGCAGTTCTTC.

The chain combines TRBV6-1 with TRBJ2-1; D might be TRBD2 (6 bases). The CDR3 sequence is 15 residues long. Germline assignment: CDR1 MNHNS and CDR2 SASEGT. Trimming took 1 base from V and 0 from J, leaving 7 bases between them. The CDR3 region has the DNA TGTGCCAGCAGTGAAGTGGGGGGCTCCTACAATGAGCAGTTCTTC. This codes for CASSEVGGSYNEQFF.

In regard to this clone: Other DNA sequences from this sample encode an identical CDR3 as well. The chain carries TRBV12-3 or TRBV12-4 and TRBJ2-7, with 11 bases identical to TRBD2. The V gene end was trimmed by 6 bases and the J gene end by 4 bases; junction bases not matched to a gene: 2. The length of the CDR3 is 13 residues. The CDR3 bases are TGTGCCAGCAGCCTAGCGGGAGGATACGAGCAGTACTTC. The encoded protein is CASSLAGGYEQYF.